These 14 T cell receptor beta chains were sequenced from one sample in a study of T cell responses to AZD1222 COVID-19 vaccine. Data came from immunoSEQ multiplex PCR; TCRdb stores just in-frame clones and leaves some out. The table records 110,000 to 150,000 clones, over 90% of them present only once. Here the sequenced sample was peripheral blood, taken on day 0 of MenACWY control vaccination. These receptor sequences come from an adult in good health.

The gene calls are TRBV18 and TRBJ2-5; D is perhaps TRBD1 (6 bases). Germline CDR1 is KGHSH and CDR2 is LQKENI. This CDR3 has 13 amino acids. V was pared by 6 bases and J by 2 bases, with 10 bases between. The CDR3 loop reads CASSVQGQETQYF. DNA for the CDR3: TGTGCCAGCTCGGTACAGGGTCAAGAGACCCAGTACTTC.

The V gene is TRBV7-3, the J gene TRBJ1-1; no firm D call. This CDR3 region has 13 residues. The germline V gene has CDR1 SGHTA and CDR2 FQGTGA. The germline V and J ends were trimmed by 3 bases and 7 bases, with 12 bases remaining between them. For the CDR3, the DNA is TGTGCCAGCAGCTTTCAAGGGCAGTTTGAAGCTTTCTTT. This codes for CASSFQGQFEAFF.

This chain connects TRBV6-2 or TRBV6-3 to TRBJ2-5, with D perhaps TRBD2 (6 bases). The ends were cut back, 6 bases at V and 5 bases at J, with 22 bases in the middle. The CDR3 runs 16 residues. CDR1 MNHEY and CDR2 SVGEGT come from the germline V gene. Written as DNA, the CDR3 is TGTGCCAGCAGCCCCTTTGCTTGGCGGGCGGGGGAGACCCAGTACTTC. Translated, it gives CASSPFAWRAGETQYF.

This clone appeared once. V is TRBV7-2 and J is TRBJ1-1, with 9 bases lining up with TRBD1. J gave up 5 bases and V 5 bases, and 6 bases lay outside the gene matches. CDR3 length equals 14 residues. From germline, CDR1 is SGHTA and CDR2 FQGNSA. In nucleotides, the CDR3 is TGTGCCAGCAGCAGAGGACAGGGGAAGACTGAAGCTTTCTTT. As protein: CASSRGQGKTEAFF.

The rearrangement links TRBV5-6 to TRBJ1-5; 8 positions match TRBD1. This CDR3 is 14 amino acids long. J lost 7 bases, V lost 3 bases, and 6 bases had no gene match. Germline V gene data show CDR1 as SGHDT and CDR2 as YYEEEE. The CDR3 region has the DNA TGTGCCAGCAGCTCGCAGGGGGCAGGGCAGCCCCAGCATTTT. It yields the protein CASSSQGAGQPQHF.

DNA for the CDR3: TGTGCCAGCAGCCAAGTAAAAAGGAGCCACGTCTCTGGAAACACCATATATTTT. Its translation is CASSQVKRSHVSGNTIYF. This chain joins TRBV4-2 and TRBJ1-3; D uncertain. V was clipped by 1 base and J by 0 bases, with 16 bases between them. Per the germline V gene, CDR1 is LGHNA and CDR2 is YNFKEQ. This CDR3 region has 18 residues.

The V and J genes are TRBV30 and TRBJ2-1; D remains ambiguous. V lost 4 bases to trimming and J lost 4 bases, with 5 bases between them. CDR1 is GTSNPN, CDR2 SVGIG, per germline (reference sequence). The CDR3 is made up of 11 amino acids. CDR3 bases: TGTGCCTGGACCGATTACAATGAGCAGTTCTTC. Translating gives CAWTDYNEQFF.

The rearrangement uses TRBV7-9 and TRBJ1-4; 7 bases are shared with TRBD1. The trim removed 5 bases at V and 7 bases at J, leaving 10 bases unmatched. The germline CDR1 and CDR2 sequences are SEHNR and FQNEAQ (reference sequence). The CDR3 totals 15 residues. The chain's CDR3 is CASSPKGTAGEKLFF. CDR3 nucleotides: TGTGCCAGCAGCCCTAAGGGGACAGCAGGTGAAAAACTGTTTTTT.

The chain links TRBV18 to TRBJ1-1; TRBD1 is a possible D gene (5 bases). The length of the CDR3 is 16 residues. Trimming pared 4 bases from V and 0 bases from J, leaving 15 bases between. Germline CDR1 KGHSH, CDR2 LQKENI. CDR3 loop: CASSRGGGAMNTEAFF. For the CDR3, the DNA is TGTGCCAGCTCACGCGGAGGTGGGGCGATGAACACTGAAGCTTTCTTT.

The gene calls are TRBV3-1 (or the pseudogene TRBV3-2) and TRBJ2-7; D gene ambiguous. Germline values: CDR1 LGHDT, CDR2 YNNKEL (reference sequence). The V gene lost 4 bases and the J gene lost 4 bases, with 14 bases spanning the gap. CDR3 length: 14 residues. The CDR3 DNA reads as TGTGCCAGCAGCCCCACTCCCTTCCTATACGAGCAGTACTTC. The encoded protein is CASSPTPFLYEQYF.

J is TRBJ2-3 and V is TRBV6-5; D is perhaps TRBD1 (5 bases). Per the germline V gene, CDR1 is MNHEY and CDR2 is SVGAGI. Trimming shortened V by 5 bases and J by 4 bases, and 10 bases separated the two germline ends. The CDR3 spans 13 residues. The CDR3 DNA reads as TGTGCCAGCAGTCGCCAGGGTGCAGATACGCAGTATTTT. Amino acids: CASSRQGADTQYF.

This chain joins TRBV5-8 and TRBJ2-3; D gene ambiguous. The CDR3 spans 11 residues. V was trimmed by 5 bases and J by 5 bases, leaving 6 bases between them. Germline CDR1 and CDR2: SGHTS and YDEGEE. CDR3 loop: CASSLRDTQYF. DNA of the CDR3: TGTGCCAGCAGTCTCAGAGATACGCAGTATTTT.

This chain links TRBV11-2 with TRBJ1-2; 8 bases fit TRBD1. The CDR3 has 13 amino acids. V was clipped by 3 bases and J by 8 bases; unmatched bases: 5. Per germline, CDR1 SGHAT and CDR2 FQNNGV. In DNA, the CDR3 is TGTGCCAGCAGCTTGGAGCAGGGGGCCGGCTACACCTTC. Amino acids: CASSLEQGAGYTF.

This chain uses TRBV18 with TRBJ1-1; a weak D match, TRBD1 (5 bases). Trimming removed 0 bases from V and 1 base from J, with 12 bases in between. CDR3 size: 16 residues. Germline V gene data show CDR1 as KGHSH and CDR2 as LQKENI. CDR3: CASSPPPAGWNTEAFF. The CDR3 bases are TGTGCCAGCTCACCACCCCCTGCAGGGTGGAACACTGAAGCTTTCTTT.